This TCR beta chain stems from a study of blood T cell repertoires in COVID-19. Study as a whole: Specimens from acute and convalescent COVID-19 originated in the United States, Italy and Spain. PBMCs, B-cell-depleted T cells, or T cells were the source of the cDNA or gDNA that made up the material.

Data came from immunoSEQ multiplex PCR; TCRdb stores just in-frame clones and leaves some out. The table shows over 150,000 clones, with nearly 80% occurring only once. This receptor was identified in a woman aged 70-85 years with acute or convalescent COVID-19. Material: peripheral blood.

The CDR3 is CASSPDREVTEAFF. The DNA for the CDR3 is TGTGCCAGCAGTCCGGACAGGGAAGTCACTGAAGCTTTCTTT. The chain uses TRBV6-5 and TRBJ1-1, with 8 bases matching TRBD1. J was trimmed by 4 bases and V by 5 bases; bases with no gene match: 6. The CDR3 is 14 residues long. Germline V gene lookup returns CDR1 MNHEY and CDR2 SVGAGI.